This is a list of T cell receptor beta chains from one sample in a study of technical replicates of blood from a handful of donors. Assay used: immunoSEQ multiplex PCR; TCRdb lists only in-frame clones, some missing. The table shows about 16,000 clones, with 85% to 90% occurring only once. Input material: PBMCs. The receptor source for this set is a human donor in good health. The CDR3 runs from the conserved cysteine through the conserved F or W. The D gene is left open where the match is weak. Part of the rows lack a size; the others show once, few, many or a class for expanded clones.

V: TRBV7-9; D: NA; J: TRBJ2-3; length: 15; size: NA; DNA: TGTGCCAGCAGCTTAGATTCCGGGGGCACAGATACGCAGTATTTT; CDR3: CASSLDSGGTDTQYF
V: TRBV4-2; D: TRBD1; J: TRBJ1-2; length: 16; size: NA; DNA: TGTGCCAGCAGCCAAGAGGGGACAGGGGTGACCTATGGCTACACCTTC; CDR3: CASSQEGTGVTYGYTF
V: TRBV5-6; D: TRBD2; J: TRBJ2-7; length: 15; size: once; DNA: TGTGCCAGCAGCTTGGGACTAGCATCTACCTACGAGCAGTACTTC; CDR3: CASSLGLASTYEQYF
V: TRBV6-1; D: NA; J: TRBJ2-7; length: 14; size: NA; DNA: TGTGCCAGCAGTGAACGGGGAAGCTCCTACGAGCAGTACTTC; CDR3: CASSERGSSYEQYF
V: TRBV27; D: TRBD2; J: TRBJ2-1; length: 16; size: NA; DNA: TGTGCCAGCGCCCGGACTAGCGGAAGCTCCTACAATGAGCAGTTCTTC; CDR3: CASARTSGSSYNEQFF
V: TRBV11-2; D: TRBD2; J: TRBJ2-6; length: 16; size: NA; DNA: TGTGCCAGCATCCTGAGGGGAGGGCCTGGGGCCAACGTCCTGACTTTC; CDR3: CASILRGGPGANVLTF
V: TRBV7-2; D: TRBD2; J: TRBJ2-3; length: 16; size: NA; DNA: TGTGCCAGCAGCTTAAGGACTAGCGGGAGAGGAGATACGCAGTATTTT; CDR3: CASSLRTSGRGDTQYF
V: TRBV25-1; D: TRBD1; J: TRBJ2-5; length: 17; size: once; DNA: TGTGCCAGCAGTGAATATTTCGGGACAGGGGGCGCGGAGACCCAGTACTTC; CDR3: CASSEYFGTGGAETQYF
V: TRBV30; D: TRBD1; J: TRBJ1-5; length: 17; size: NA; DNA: TGTGCCTGGGGTTTCGGGACAGTGATCTATAGCAATCAGCCCCAGCATTTT; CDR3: CAWGFGTVIYSNQPQHF
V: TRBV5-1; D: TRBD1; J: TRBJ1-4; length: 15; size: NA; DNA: TGCGCCAGCGCTTCAACCGGGACAGGGGATGAAAAACTGTTTTTT; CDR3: CASASTGTGDEKLFF
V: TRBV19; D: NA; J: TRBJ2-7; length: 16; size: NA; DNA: TGTGCCAGTAGCATACCGTTAGTAGTAAGCTCCTACGAGCAGTACTTC; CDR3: CASSIPLVVSSYEQYF
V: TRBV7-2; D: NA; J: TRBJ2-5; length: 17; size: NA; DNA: TGTGCCAGCAGCTTAACGCCCCCTTTGAGCGGGCAAGAGACCCAGTACTTC; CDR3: CASSLTPPLSGQETQYF
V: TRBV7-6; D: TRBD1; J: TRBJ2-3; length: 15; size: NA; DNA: TGTGCCAGCAGCTTGGGGGACAGGGTGTCAGATACGCAGTATTTT; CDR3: CASSLGDRVSDTQYF
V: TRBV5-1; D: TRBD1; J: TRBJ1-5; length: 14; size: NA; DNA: TGCGCCAGCAGCTTGCGACAGGGTGGCCAGCCCCAGCATTTT; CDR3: CASSLRQGGQPQHF
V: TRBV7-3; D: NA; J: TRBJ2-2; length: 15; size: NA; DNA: TGTGCCAGCCGTAGGGGCCAGGGGAACACCGGGGAGCTGTTTTTT; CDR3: CASRRGQGNTGELFF
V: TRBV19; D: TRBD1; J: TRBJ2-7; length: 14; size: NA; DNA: TGTGCCAGTAGTGAAGGACAGGGTTGGAACGAGCAGTACTTC; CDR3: CASSEGQGWNEQYF
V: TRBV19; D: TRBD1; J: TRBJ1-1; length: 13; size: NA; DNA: TGTGCCAGTAGTCCAGACAGGGTGACTGAAGCTTTCTTT; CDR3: CASSPDRVTEAFF
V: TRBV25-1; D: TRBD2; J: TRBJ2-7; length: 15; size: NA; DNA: TGTGCCAGCAGTGAATTGGGAGGGGAACGCTACGAGCAGTACTTC; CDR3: CASSELGGERYEQYF